This T cell receptor (beta chain) was captured in a study of blood T cell repertoires in COVID-19. Study-level information: Acute and convalescent COVID-19 specimens originated in the United States, Italy and Spain.

Seattle patients were enrolled during active infection and followed longitudinally. Libraries were prepared by immunoSEQ multiplex PCR; TCRdb keeps only in-frame clonotypes and omits some of them. The table includes 140,000 or so clones, roughly 84% detected once. The specimen sequenced was peripheral blood. This receptor was identified in a man between 25 and 39 years old with COVID-19, enrolled during active disease.

CDR3 bases: TGTGCCAGCAGGGCTGAGCGGGAGAGCTCCTACGAGCAGTACTTC. Protein product: CASRAERESSYEQYF. V gene TRBV13 combines with J gene TRBJ2-7, with 8 bases that match TRBD2. Losses at the gene ends were 6 bases for V and 0 bases for J; bases not matched to a gene: 7. The CDR3 is 15 amino acids. Germline V gene data show CDR1 as PRHDT and CDR2 as FYEKMQ (reference sequence).